These 13 T cell receptor beta chains share one sample of origin, sequenced in a study of blood T cell repertoires in COVID-19. Libraries were prepared by immunoSEQ multiplex PCR; TCRdb keeps only in-frame clonotypes and omits some of them. There are 250,000 or so clones in the sample; 80% to 85% occur only once, and around 4.2% lies in the top ten. Input material: peripheral blood. All receptors derive from a man between 60 and 75 years old with acute or convalescent COVID-19.

The chain links TRBV11-2 to TRBJ2-7; 10 nucleotides align to TRBD2. Looked up from germline, CDR1 is SGHAT and CDR2 is FQNNGV. The J segment lost 3 bases and the V segment lost 2 bases, leaving 13 bases of the junction unmatched. The CDR3 runs to 18 residues. CDR3 bases: TGTGCCAGCAGCTTACAGCGGATGTGGACTAGCGGATTCTACGAGCAGTACTTC. Its translation is CASSLQRMWTSGFYEQYF.

V and J are TRBV5-1 and TRBJ2-1, with 11 bases aligning to TRBD2. The trim removed 0 bases at V and 6 bases at J, leaving 2 bases unmatched. The CDR3 is 15 residues long. CDR1 and CDR2 from the germline V gene are SGHRS and YFSETQ. The CDR3 is CASSLELAGVNEQFF. The CDR3 region has the DNA TGCGCCAGCAGCTTGGAACTAGCGGGAGTCAATGAGCAGTTCTTC.

The V call is TRBV7-6, the J call TRBJ2-2; D perhaps matches TRBD1 (7 bases). The germline gives CDR1 SGHVS, CDR2 FNYEAQ. Trimming removed 0 bases from V and 5 bases from J, with 13 bases in between. This CDR3 is built from 16 residues. CDR3 amino acids: CASSLATGAGTGELFF. DNA for the CDR3: TGTGCCAGCAGCTTAGCCACAGGGGCGGGGACCGGGGAGCTGTTTTTT. Full variable domain (rest looked up from reference TRBV7-6 and TRBJ2-2): GAGVSQSPRYKVTKRGQDVALRCDPISGHVSLYWYRQALGQGPEFLTYFNYEAQQDKSGLPNDRFSAERPEGSISTLTIQRTEQRDSAMYRCASSLATGAGTGELFFGEGSRLTVL.

The rearrangement links TRBV19 to TRBJ1-1, with D possibly matching TRBD1 (6 bases). Trimming removed 3 bases at V and 3 bases at J, with 8 bases between. Germline V gene lookup returns CDR1 LNHDA and CDR2 SQIVND (reference sequence). This CDR3 contains 13 residues. CDR3 nucleotide sequence: TGTGCCAGTAGTATTCACAGGGACACTGAAGCTTTCTTT. It is translated as CASSIHRDTEAFF.

This sequence joins TRBV10-3 and TRBJ1-1; no firm D call. The CDR3 totals 14 residues. Germline values: CDR1 ENHRY, CDR2 SYGVKD. Trimming removed 2 bases at V and 7 bases at J, with 14 bases between. The CDR3 DNA reads as TGTGCCATCAGTGAGGAAGGTAGGGAGAATGAAGCTTTCTTT. It specifies CAISEEGRENEAFF.

This chain links TRBV30 with TRBJ2-5; D unresolved. Per germline, CDR1 GTSNPN and CDR2 SVGIG (reference sequence). Trimming removed 3 bases from V and 4 bases from J, with 12 bases in between. The CDR3 length is 13 residues. The CDR3, as DNA: TGTGCCTGGAGACGGTCCCCTCGAGAGACCCAGTACTTC. Its translation: CAWRRSPRETQYF.

V gene TRBV5-1 combines with J gene TRBJ2-1; 9 bases are shared with TRBD1. The length of the CDR3 is 16 residues. The ends lost 5 bases at V and 7 bases at J; junction bases unmatched: 13. CDR1 is SGHRS, CDR2 YFSETQ, per germline. CDR3 region: CASSYAGTGLGNEQFF. The CDR3, as DNA: TGCGCCAGCAGTTACGCCGGGACAGGGTTGGGTAATGAGCAGTTCTTC. Variable domain in full (rest from reference TRBV5-1 and TRBJ2-1): KAGVTQTPRYLIKTRGQQVTLSCSPISGHRSVSWYQQTPGQGLQFLFEYFSETQRNKGNFPGRFSGRQFSNSRSEMNVSTLELGDSALYLCASSYAGTGLGNEQFFGPGTRLTVL.

The chain couples TRBV7-2 to TRBJ2-1; D perhaps matches TRBD2 (6 bases). This CDR3 is built from 15 residues. V was clipped by 5 bases and J by 2 bases, with 13 bases between them. Germline lookup yields CDR1 SGHTA and CDR2 FQGNSA. The chain's CDR3 is CASSQGLQTYNEQFF. The CDR3 nucleotides are TGTGCCAGCAGCCAGGGACTGCAAACCTACAATGAGCAGTTCTTC.

This clone was detected only a few times. The chain has TRBV7-2 and TRBJ1-2; D remains ambiguous. From germline, CDR1 is SGHTA and CDR2 FQGNSA. This CDR3 has 13 residues. V lost 5 bases to trimming and J lost 4 bases, with 11 bases between them. The CDR3 is CASSPGRLYGYTF. The CDR3 coding sequence is TGTGCCAGCAGCCCGGGTCGCCTCTATGGCTACACCTTC.

The rearrangement links TRBV4-3 to TRBJ2-1; the D gene is possibly TRBD2 (5 bases). V was clipped by 1 base and J by 3 bases, with 10 bases between them. Per the germline V gene, CDR1 is LGHNA and CDR2 is YSLEER. The CDR3 covers 15 residues. The CDR3 bases are TGCGCCAGCAGCCAAGGGGCTAGCAGCTACAATGAGCAGTTCTTC. The encoded protein is CASSQGASSYNEQFF.

The chain couples TRBV7-9 to TRBJ2-3; 9 bases map to TRBD2. V lost 5 bases to trimming and J lost 2 bases; unmatched junction nucleotides: 5. From germline, CDR1 is SEHNR and CDR2 FQNEAQ (reference sequence). The CDR3 has 15 amino acids. The chain's CDR3 is CASSDGGGDTDTQYF. Written as DNA, the CDR3 is TGTGCCAGCAGCGATGGCGGGGGGGACACAGATACGCAGTATTTT.

The V call is TRBV7-9, the J call TRBJ1-3; D gene ambiguous. The CDR3 contains 14 residues. V lost 5 bases, J lost 0 bases, and 8 bases lay in between. Germline V CDR1 and CDR2: SEHNR, FQNEAQ (reference sequence). The CDR3 nucleotides are TGTGCCAGCAGCCCGGCAGGCTCTGGAAACACCATATATTTT. Amino acids: CASSPAGSGNTIYF.

This clone was recorded a few times. This chain joins TRBV11-2 and TRBJ1-2; no reliable D call. CDR1 and CDR2 (germline): SGHAT, FQNNGV. The V gene lost 0 bases and the J gene lost 4 bases, with 3 bases spanning the gap. The length of the CDR3 is 12 residues. CDR3 DNA sequence: TGTGCCAGCAGCTTAGACGGCTATGGCTACACCTTC. It encodes CASSLDGYGYTF.